What follows is one TCR beta chain and its context. This entry comes from a study of OX40 agonist ivuxolimab in advanced cancers. Study-wide background: Patients were dosed with the agonistic anti-OX40 (CD134) antibody ivuxolimab.

CDR1 is LNHDA and CDR2 is SQIVND in the germline V gene (reference sequence). This CDR3 region has 17 residues. V gave up 2 bases and J gave up 0 bases, with 14 bases separating them. Clones were read by immunoSEQ multiplex PCR, and TCRdb kept only the in-frame ones, dropping some. This table has almost 80,000 clones, around four fifths appearing once. The source is an adult with an advanced solid tumor such as melanoma, head and neck, liver or kidney cancer. Sequencing used CD4+ or CD8+ T cells sorted from blood, obtained in a trial of the OX40 agonist ivuxolimab. This chain uses TRBV19 with TRBJ1-3; D perhaps matches TRBD1 (5 bases). The CDR3 coding sequence is TGTGCCAGTAGTATACTTCGGGGCAGAGGCTCTGGAAACACCATATATTTT. Translated, it gives CASSILRGRGSGNTIYF.